These T cell receptor beta chains were read from a single sample in a study of blood T cell repertoires in COVID-19. Assay used: immunoSEQ multiplex PCR; TCRdb lists only in-frame clones, some missing. The table includes approximately 300,000 clones, about 82% detected once. The sample consisted of peripheral blood. The receptors were sampled from a woman between 45 and 65 years old with acute or convalescent COVID-19. Both conserved end residues are part of each CDR3. The order of the fields is V gene, D gene, J gene, clone size, CDR3 DNA, CDR3 protein. The D gene is left open where the match is weak. Size is stated for part of the rows, as once, few or many counts, or as a class when the clone is expanded.

>TRBV18|.|TRBJ1-6|.
TGTGCCAGCTCACCAGGGGAGAGTTCACCCCTCCACTTT
CASSPGESSPLHF
>TRBV7-3|.|TRBJ2-1|.
TGTGCCAGCAGCCCCCTACTAGGCTCCTACAATGAGCAGTTCTTC
CASSPLLGSYNEQFF
>TRBV20-1|TRBD2|TRBJ2-2|.
TGCAGTGCTAGTGGCCCGGGGGGTGGGGAGCTGTTTTTT
CSASGPGGGELFF
>TRBV28|TRBD1|TRBJ1-4|.
TGTGCCAGCAGTGTGACAGGGCCGGTGTTTGAAAAACTGTTTTTT
CASSVTGPVFEKLFF
>TRBV28|.|TRBJ2-2|.
TGTGCCAGCAGATTTGTAGGGGAGCTGTTTTTT
CASRFVGELFF
>TRBV3-1/TRBV3-2|.|TRBJ2-7|.
TGTGCCAGCAGCCCCACTAGCTTTCCGACAAACTACGAGCAGTACTTC
CASSPTSFPTNYEQYF
>TRBV27|.|TRBJ1-6|few
TGTGCCAGCAGTTTATACCCAGGTGGTAATTCACCCCTCCACTTT
CASSLYPGGNSPLHF
>TRBV29-1|TRBD2|TRBJ2-1|few
TGCAGCGTTGCCGGTCGGACTAGCGGGAGTAACCCCTACAATGAGCAGTTCTTC
CSVAGRTSGSNPYNEQFF
>TRBV28|.|TRBJ1-4|.
TGTGCCAGCGCTGGGGGGGCGGGCCTCTTTTTTGAAAAACTGTTTTTT
CASAGGAGLFFEKLFF
>TRBV6-5|.|TRBJ1-2|.
TGTGCCAGCAGTTACTCCCGCGGACAGAGAAACTATGGCTACACCTTC
CASSYSRGQRNYGYTF
>TRBV7-3|TRBD2|TRBJ2-1|.
TGTGCCAGCAGCTTGATACTAGCGGTACCCTACAATGAGCAGTTCTTC
CASSLILAVPYNEQFF
>TRBV28|TRBD2|TRBJ2-1|once
TGTGCCAGCAGTTCCCGGGGACTAGCCCCATACAATGAGCAGTTCTTC
CASSSRGLAPYNEQFF
>TRBV28|TRBD2|TRBJ2-3|.
TGTGCCAGCAGACAGAATAGCGGGAGGGCCAGTAGGACAGATACGCAGTATTTT
CASRQNSGRASRTDTQYF
>TRBV6-2/TRBV6-3|TRBD1|TRBJ2-7|.
TGTGCCAGCAGTTCTGGGACAGGGATTTCCTACGAGCAGTACTTC
CASSSGTGISYEQYF
>TRBV5-1|TRBD2|TRBJ2-1|.
TGCGCCAGCAGCCCGTTAGGACTAGCGGTTTACAATGAGCAGTTCTTC
CASSPLGLAVYNEQFF